Below are 27 T cell receptor beta chains sequenced from a single sample in a study of cytomegalovirus exposure and HLA in healthy donors. 60 Vbeta and 13 Jbeta primers were used in PCR. Assay: immunoSEQ multiplex PCR; the TCRdb copy retains only in-frame clones and omits some. This table holds approximately 110,000 clones, 67% found once. The sequenced sample consisted of PBMCs. Source of these receptors: a man aged 18 to 30 in good health and CMV-seropositive.

This clone was recorded once. The CDR3 protein is CASSSAGGYEQYF. The CDR3 coding sequence is TGTGCCAGCAGCTCGGCAGGGGGCTACGAGCAGTACTTC. The chain uses TRBV5-5 and TRBJ2-7, with 7 bases fitting TRBD1. The CDR3 is made up of 13 amino acids. V shed 3 bases, J shed 3 bases, and the junction held 3 bases outside the gene matches. Looked up from germline, CDR1 is SGHKS and CDR2 is YYEKEE (reference sequence).

The chain employs TRBV10-3 and TRBJ1-6, with TRBD1 matching over 9 bases. The ends lost 2 bases at V and 9 bases at J; junction bases unmatched: 5. Germline CDR1 reads ENHRY; CDR2 reads SYGVKD. This CDR3 contains 15 residues. CDR3 region: CAISEGPGQGSPLHF. CDR3 nucleotides: TGTGCCATCAGTGAGGGTCCGGGACAGGGTTCACCCCTCCACTTT.

J is TRBJ1-5 and V is TRBV30; 10 bases agree with TRBD1. Per germline, CDR1 GTSNPN and CDR2 SVGIG (reference sequence). V gave up 2 bases and J gave up 2 bases; unmatched junction bases: 12. CDR3 length equals 18 residues. CDR3 amino acids: CAWSRWTGGNLGNQPQHF. The CDR3 DNA reads as TGTGCCTGGAGTAGATGGACAGGGGGGAATCTGGGCAATCAGCCCCAGCATTTT.

The genes are TRBV7-8 and TRBJ1-2; tentatively, D is TRBD1 (5 bases). V lost 5 bases to trimming and J lost 3 bases, with 13 bases between them. Looked up from germline, CDR1 is SGHVS and CDR2 is FQNEAQ. The CDR3 contains 14 residues. The CDR3 bases are TGTGCCAGCAGCCTATCCGGGGGTTACTATGGCTACACCTTC. This gives the protein CASSLSGGYYGYTF. Filled out from reference TRBV7-8 and TRBJ1-2, the complete variable domain reads GAGVSQSPRYKVAKRGQDVALRCDPISGHVSLFWYQQALGQGPEFLTYFQNEAQLDKSGLPSDRFFAERPEGSVSTLKIQRTQQEDSAVYLCASSLSGGYYGYTFGSGTRLTVV.

This chain links TRBV10-1 with TRBJ2-5; TRBD1 aligns across 7 bases. CDR3 length: 14 amino acids. CDR1 is WNHNN and CDR2 is SYGVQD in the germline V gene (reference sequence). After removal of 4 bases from V and 1 base from J, the junction contained 3 bases not matched to a gene. The DNA of the CDR3 is TGCGCCAGCAGTGCGGACAGGACCCAAGAGACCCAGTACTTC. Its translation: CASSADRTQETQYF.

The J gene is TRBJ2-5, the V gene TRBV18, with TRBD1 as a possible D gene (5 bases). V dropped 6 bases and J dropped 4 bases, with 12 bases sitting between them. Germline values: CDR1 KGHSH, CDR2 LQKENI. The CDR3 loop spans 13 amino acids. The CDR3 DNA reads as TGTGCCAGCTCTCAGGGCCAACGAGAGACCCAGTACTTC. This codes for CASSQGQRETQYF.

V gene TRBV6-5 combines with J gene TRBJ1-4; D might be TRBD1 (6 bases). Trimming removed 2 bases from V and 4 bases from J, with 11 bases in between. The CDR3 length is 15 residues. CDR1 and CDR2 (germline): MNHEY, SVGAGI. Written as DNA, the CDR3 is TGTGCCAGCAGTTACGTCGAGGGGGATAATGAAAAACTGTTTTTT. Its translation: CASSYVEGDNEKLFF.

The rearrangement joins TRBV29-1 to TRBJ2-5, with D possibly TRBD2 on 6 matching bases. Germline CDR1 SQVTM, CDR2 ANQGSEA. The CDR3 is made up of 12 amino acids. The V gene lost 8 bases and the J gene lost 4 bases, with 14 bases spanning the gap. CDR3 protein: CSLGEAGETQYF. The CDR3 DNA follows: TGCAGCCTAGGGGAGGCAGGAGAGACCCAGTACTTC.

This clone appeared a few times. The chain uses TRBV25-1 and TRBJ1-4, with 8 bases aligning to TRBD1. Germline values: CDR1 MGHDK, CDR2 SYGVNS. This CDR3 is built from 12 residues. V shed 5 bases, J shed 10 bases, and the junction held 3 bases outside the gene matches. The CDR3 here is CASSKGQGKLFF. For the CDR3, the DNA is TGTGCCAGCAGTAAAGGACAGGGAAAACTGTTTTTT.

V is TRBV6-1 and J is TRBJ1-5; 7 bases align to TRBD1. The CDR3 runs 13 residues. Unmatched junction bases numbered 4, after V lost 6 bases and J lost 5 bases. The germline V gene encodes CDR1 MNHNS and CDR2 SASEGT. CDR3 sequence: CASRNQGDQPQHF. The CDR3 region has the DNA TGTGCCAGCAGGAATCAGGGGGATCAGCCCCAGCATTTT.

This chain uses TRBV4-1 with TRBJ2-1, with D unclear. Per germline, CDR1 MGHRA and CDR2 YSYEKL. V lost 4 bases, J lost 8 bases, and 6 bases lay in between. The CDR3 has 11 amino acids. For the CDR3, the DNA is TGCGCCAGCAGCCCCGGGTATGAGCAGTTCTTC. It codes for CASSPGYEQFF.

V is TRBV6-6 and J is TRBJ1-4; D is ambiguous. Between the trimmed V and J ends, which lost 0 bases and 7 bases, there was a span of 9 bases. Germline assignment: CDR1 MNHNY and CDR2 SVGAGI (reference sequence). CDR3 length: 14 residues. The DNA for the CDR3 is TGTGCCAGCAGTTACTCGACGTCGGGTGAAAAACTGTTTTTT. The encoded protein is CASSYSTSGEKLFF.

The rearrangement uses TRBV15 and TRBJ1-6; D remains unclear. Germline CDR1 is LNHNV and CDR2 is YYDKDF (reference sequence). The V end was cut by 1 base, the J end by 0 bases, with 4 bases between. The CDR3 spans 15 residues. DNA of the CDR3: TGTGCCACCAGCAGAGCTAGCTCCTATAATTCACCCCTCCACTTT. Translated: CATSRASSYNSPLHF.

The chain joins TRBV10-1 to TRBJ2-5; perhaps TRBD2 as D (6 bases). Trimming left V 1 base short and J 4 bases short, with 7 bases between. This CDR3 is built from 13 residues. Germline V gene lookup returns CDR1 WNHNN and CDR2 SYGVQD (reference sequence). In DNA form, the CDR3 reads TGCGCCAGCAGTGAGTGGGGGGTAGAGACCCAGTACTTC. As protein: CASSEWGVETQYF.

CDR3 in amino acids: CASRLRGSRDNSPLHF. The CDR3 region has the DNA TGTGCCAGCAGGCTGCGGGGCTCGAGGGATAATTCACCCCTCCACTTT. The gene calls are TRBV2 and TRBJ1-6; possibly TRBD1 for D (5 bases). The CDR3 extends over 16 amino acids. V lost 6 bases and J lost 5, with 17 bases in between. Germline loops: CDR1 SNHLY, CDR2 FYNNEI.

This sequence joins TRBV28 and TRBJ2-2; 8 bases match TRBD1. CDR3 length: 14 residues. The germline V gene has CDR1 MDHEN and CDR2 SYDVKM. V lost 6 bases to trimming and J lost 5 bases; unmatched junction nucleotides: 5. CDR3 in DNA: TGTGCCAGCAGACAGGGGGGCGGAACCGGGGAGCTGTTTTTT. Translation gives CASRQGGGTGELFF.

The CDR3 sequence: CASSKIRADTQYF. In DNA form, the CDR3 reads TGTGCCAGCAGCAAAATAAGAGCAGATACGCAGTATTTT. This chain joins TRBV2 and TRBJ2-3; the D is unclear. CDR1 SNHLY and CDR2 FYNNEI come from the germline V gene. Trimming took off 6 bases at V and 4 bases at J, with 11 bases between the two ends. This CDR3 contains 13 residues.

V is TRBV27 and J is TRBJ1-5, with D perhaps matching TRBD1 (5 bases). Looked up from germline, CDR1 is MNHEY and CDR2 is SMNVEV (reference sequence). The length of the CDR3 is 15 residues. Trimming cost V 5 bases and J 1 base, with 12 bases left between them. The CDR3, as DNA: TGTGCCAGCAGTAGGGGTGTTGAGAGCAATCAGCCCCAGCATTTT. This translates into CASSRGVESNQPQHF.

The V and J genes are TRBV9 and TRBJ1-3; TRBD1 might be the D (5 bases). Trimming cost V 4 bases and J 8 bases, with 13 bases left between them. The CDR3 spans 13 residues. Germline V gene data show CDR1 as SGDLS and CDR2 as YYNGEE. The CDR3 region has the DNA TGTGCCAGCAGCCCCCGGGGGGTGGACACCATATATTTT. Translating gives CASSPRGVDTIYF.

V usage is TRBV18 and J usage is TRBJ2-7, with TRBD1 identical over 8 bases. The CDR3 totals 15 residues. Germline CDR1 reads KGHSH; CDR2 reads LQKENI. V shed 2 bases, J shed 2 bases, and the junction held 5 bases outside the gene matches. The CDR3 DNA reads TGTGCCAGCTCACCAGGACAGGGTTTTACCTACGAGCAGTACGTC. This sequence encodes CASSPGQGFTYEQYV.

A single count supports this clone. The chain is built from TRBV7-9 and TRBJ2-5, with 7 bases lining up with TRBD1. There are 13 residues in the CDR3. After removal of 5 bases from V and 4 bases from J, the junction contained 4 bases not matched to a gene. Germline CDR1 is SEHNR and CDR2 is FQNEAQ (reference sequence). CDR3 sequence (DNA): TGTGCCAGCAGCCGACAGGGACCAGAGACCCAGTACTTC. It encodes CASSRQGPETQYF.

This clone was observed a few times. The chain couples TRBV7-2 to TRBJ2-5; D gene unclear. CDR1 is SGHTA and CDR2 is FQGNSA in the germline V gene. The CDR3 has 13 amino acids. V dropped 1 base and J dropped 13 bases, with 16 bases sitting between them. CDR3 nucleotide sequence: TGTGCCAGCAGCTTAGGGTTTACACCTCCTTTGTACTTC. Its protein is CASSLGFTPPLYF.

This clone was seen a handful of times. The chain combines TRBV10-3 with TRBJ2-4; 9 nucleotides agree with TRBD1. Trimming removed 3 bases from V and 3 bases from J; junction bases left unmatched: 3. The CDR3 has 15 residues. Looked up from germline, CDR1 is ENHRY and CDR2 is SYGVKD. CDR3 bases: TGTGCCATCAGTGAAACAGGGGGCGGCAAAAACATTCAGTACTTC. It translates to CAISETGGGKNIQYF.

J is TRBJ2-7 and V is TRBV28; TRBD1 is a possible D gene (6 bases). Germline V gene data show CDR1 as MDHEN and CDR2 as SYDVKM. Trimming removed 11 bases from V and 3 bases from J, with 17 bases in between. The CDR3 has 13 amino acids. CDR3 in amino acids: CAGQPHFYYEQYV. Here the CDR3 DNA reads TGTGCCGGACAGCCTCATTTTTACTACGAGCAGTACGTC.

This clone was detected a few times. This sequence joins TRBV6-1 and TRBJ1-2; D might be TRBD1 (5 bases). The ends were cut back, 8 bases at V and 2 bases at J, with 15 bases in the middle. There are 14 residues in the CDR3. The germline V gene encodes CDR1 MNHNS and CDR2 SASEGT. The CDR3 nucleotides read TGTGCCAGCTTAACCCGGGGGTCAAACTATGGCTACACCTTC. Residues: CASLTRGSNYGYTF.

The rearrangement uses TRBV11-2 and TRBJ2-1; 11 nucleotides align to TRBD2. This CDR3 is built from 15 residues. V lost 7 bases and J lost 7; bases outside the gene matches: 9. Germline CDR1 and CDR2: SGHAT and FQNNGV. CDR3 sequence (DNA): TGTGCCAGCACCGTAGCGGGGGGGCTAGGAAATGAGCAGTTCTTC. Translated, it gives CASTVAGGLGNEQFF.

The V gene is TRBV5-1, the J gene TRBJ1-2; 7 positions agree with TRBD1. The junction had 16 bases not matched to a gene; V was cut back by 4 bases and J by 4 bases. The germline V gene has CDR1 SGHRS and CDR2 YFSETQ. The CDR3 contains 17 residues. CDR3 DNA: TGCGCCAGCAGCCCCAAAGTCCAGGGGGGAAGTAGCTATGGCTACACCTTC. Protein: CASSPKVQGGSSYGYTF.